The T cell receptor beta chain under discussion was sequenced for a study of cytomegalovirus exposure and HLA in healthy donors. The study, taken as a whole, reports: There were a few CMV-associated chains whose specificity for CMV antigens was confirmed in vitro. About 180 TCR beta chains were listed as cytomegalovirus-associated. Most TCR sequences were rare, but some public TCRs occurred in many donors.

Germline-derived CDR1 and CDR2 are SGHTA and FQGTGA. Unmatched junction bases numbered 4, after V lost 6 bases and J lost 1 base. The CDR3 extends over 15 amino acids. Turning to this clone: Its antigen is as yet unknown.

PCR involved 60 Vbeta and 13 Jbeta primers. Clones were read by immunoSEQ multiplex PCR, and TCRdb kept only the in-frame ones, dropping some. The profile shows around 75,000 clones, around 78% of them singletons. Donors sampled were nominally healthy, though unrecorded immune exposures were likely. Sequencing was done on a sample of PBMCs. The source of this sequence is a man aged 35 to 55 in good health and CMV-seronegative. This chain uses TRBV7-3 with TRBJ2-1, with 9 bases fitting TRBD1. The CDR3 nucleotides read TGTGCCAGCAGTTATGACAGGGGGTCCTACAATGAGCAGTTCTTC. Residues: CASSYDRGSYNEQFF.